This TCR beta chain was identified during a study of T cell changes during pregnancy in multiple sclerosis. This clone was picked up one time. Trimming removed 5 bases from V and 3 bases from J, with 26 bases in between. CDR1 is SGHVT, CDR2 SQSDAQ, per germline. This CDR3 has 18 amino acids. Profiling relied on immunoSEQ multiplex PCR, and the TCRdb table lists in-frame clones only, not all of them. The table includes about 77,000 clones, 89% detected once. The genes are TRBV7-4 and TRBJ2-7, with a weak D call TRBD2 (7 bases). The sample consisted of peripheral blood, taken before pregnancy. The receptor was isolated from a female donor with multiple sclerosis, enrolled in a pregnancy study. The CDR3, as DNA: TGTGCCAGCAGCACCTCCCGCGAGGGGGGGCGAAGACACTACGAGCAGTACTTC. It yields the protein CASSTSREGGRRHYEQYF.